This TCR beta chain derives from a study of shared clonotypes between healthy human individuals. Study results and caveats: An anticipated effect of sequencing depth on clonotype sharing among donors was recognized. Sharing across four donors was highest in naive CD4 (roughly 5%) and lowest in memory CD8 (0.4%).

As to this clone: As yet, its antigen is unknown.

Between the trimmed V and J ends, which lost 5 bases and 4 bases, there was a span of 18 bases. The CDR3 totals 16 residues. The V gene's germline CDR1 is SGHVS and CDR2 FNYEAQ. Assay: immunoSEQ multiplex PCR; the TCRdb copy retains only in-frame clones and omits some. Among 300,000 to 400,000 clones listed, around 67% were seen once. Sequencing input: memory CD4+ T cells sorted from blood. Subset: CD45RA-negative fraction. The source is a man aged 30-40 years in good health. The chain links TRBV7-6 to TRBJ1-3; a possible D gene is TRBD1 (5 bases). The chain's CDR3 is CASSLDQGIEGNTIYF. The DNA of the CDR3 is TGTGCCAGCAGCCTCGATCAGGGTATTGAAGGAAACACCATATATTTT.